These T cell receptor beta chains were read from a single sample in a study of T cell changes during pregnancy in multiple sclerosis. Sequencing was performed with immunoSEQ multiplex PCR; in TCRdb, only in-frame clones are kept and a portion is missing. The sample records roughly 51,000 clones, 94% being singletons. Source: CD8+ T cells from peripheral blood mononuclear cells, taken before pregnancy. The receptors stem from a female donor with multiple sclerosis, enrolled in a pregnancy study. CDR3s include the opening cysteine and the closing phenylalanine or tryptophan. Fields, in order: J gene, V gene, clone size, D gene, CDR3 protein, CDR3 DNA. D genes are given only for firm matches. A row's size may be missing; if present it is once, few, many or a size class.

TRBJ2-3	TRBV7-3	-	TRBD2	CASSPGLAEEDTQYF	TGTGCCAGCAGCCCCGGGCTAGCGGAAGAAGATACGCAGTATTTT
TRBJ1-2	TRBV2	once	-	CASSEVLQDWSSLF	TGTGCCAGCAGTGAAGTCCTACAGGATTGGAGTTCTCTCTTC
TRBJ1-1	TRBV19	-	-	CASKIGATEAFF	TGTGCCAGCAAGATTGGGGCCACTGAGGCTTTCTTT
TRBJ2-1	TRBV19	-	-	CASSIDLNEQFF	TGTGCCAGTAGTATAGATCTCAATGAGCAGTTCTTC
TRBJ1-2	TRBV30	-	TRBD1	CAWGGTGHNYGYTF	TGTGCCTGGGGCGGGACAGGACACAACTATGGCTACACCTTC
TRBJ2-5	TRBV5-4	-	TRBD2	CASSPLAEETQYF	TGTGCCAGCAGCCCACTAGCGGAAGAGACCCAGTACTTC
TRBJ1-1	TRBV11-2	-	TRBD1	CASKGAGTEAFF	TGTGCCAGCAAGGGGGCCGGCACTGAAGCTTTCTTT
TRBJ1-1	TRBV19	-	-	CASSMQGGWTEAFF	TGTGCCAGTAGCATGCAGGGAGGGTGGACTGAAGCTTTCTTT
TRBJ2-1	TRBV4-3	-	TRBD2	CASSQDAGGVAYNEQFF	TGCGCCAGCAGCCAAGATGCGGGGGGAGTCGCCTACAATGAGCAGTTCTTC
TRBJ2-5	TRBV30	-	TRBD2	CAWSPGTSGGETQYF	TGTGCCTGGAGTCCCGGGACTAGCGGTGGGGAGACCCAGTACTTC